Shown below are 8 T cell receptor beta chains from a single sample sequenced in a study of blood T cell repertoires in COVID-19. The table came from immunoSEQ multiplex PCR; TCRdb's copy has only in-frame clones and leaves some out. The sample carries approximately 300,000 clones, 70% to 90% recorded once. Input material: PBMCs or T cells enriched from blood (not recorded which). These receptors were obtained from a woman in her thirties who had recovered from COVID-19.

Here the CDR3 reads CASSWDRGRGDTEAFF. As DNA, the CDR3 is TGTGCCAGCAGTTGGGACAGGGGGCGGGGGGACACTGAAGCTTTCTTT. The chain joins TRBV28 to TRBJ1-1; TRBD1 agrees at 12 bases. V was pared by 4 bases and J by 3 bases, with 6 bases of the junction left unmatched. CDR3 length: 16 residues. The germline V gene has CDR1 MDHEN and CDR2 SYDVKM.

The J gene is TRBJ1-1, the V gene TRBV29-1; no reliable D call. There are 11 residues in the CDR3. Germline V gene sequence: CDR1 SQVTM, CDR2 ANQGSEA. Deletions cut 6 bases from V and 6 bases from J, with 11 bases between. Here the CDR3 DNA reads TGCAGCGTCACACCAGGCGCTGAAGCTTTCTTT. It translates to CSVTPGAEAFF.

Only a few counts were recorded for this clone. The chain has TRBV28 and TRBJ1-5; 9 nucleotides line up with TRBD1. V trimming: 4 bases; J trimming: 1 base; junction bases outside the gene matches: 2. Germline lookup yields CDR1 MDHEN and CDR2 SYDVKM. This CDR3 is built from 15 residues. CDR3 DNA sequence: TGTGCCAGCAGTTCTGGACAGGGGAGCAATCAGCCCCAGCATTTT. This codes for CASSSGQGSNQPQHF.

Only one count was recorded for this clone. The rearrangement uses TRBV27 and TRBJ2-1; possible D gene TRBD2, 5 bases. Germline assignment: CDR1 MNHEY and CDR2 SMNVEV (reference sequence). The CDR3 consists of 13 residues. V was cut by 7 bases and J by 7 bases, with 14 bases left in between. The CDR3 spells CASKVVEGNEQFF. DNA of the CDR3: TGTGCCAGCAAGGTCGTAGAGGGAAATGAGCAGTTCTTC.

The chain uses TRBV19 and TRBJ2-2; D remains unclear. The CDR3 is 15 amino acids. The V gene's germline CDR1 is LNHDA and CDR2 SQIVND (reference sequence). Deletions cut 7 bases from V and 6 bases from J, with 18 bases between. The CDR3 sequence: CASKRAPQFSGELFF. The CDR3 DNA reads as TGTGCCAGTAAGAGAGCGCCCCAGTTCTCCGGGGAGCTGTTTTTT.

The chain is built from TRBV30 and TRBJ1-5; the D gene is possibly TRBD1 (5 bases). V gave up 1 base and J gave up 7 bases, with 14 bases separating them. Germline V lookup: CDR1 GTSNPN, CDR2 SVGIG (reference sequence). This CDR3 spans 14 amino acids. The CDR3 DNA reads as TGTGCCTGGAGTGAACAGGCGGAAAGCCAGCCCCAGCATTTT. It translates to CAWSEQAESQPQHF.

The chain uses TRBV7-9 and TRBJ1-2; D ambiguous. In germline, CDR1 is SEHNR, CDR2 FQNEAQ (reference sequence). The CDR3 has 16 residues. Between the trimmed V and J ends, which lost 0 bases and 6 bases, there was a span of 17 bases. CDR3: CASSLAVPSLTHGYTF. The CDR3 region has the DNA TGTGCCAGCAGCTTAGCAGTTCCCAGTCTTACCCATGGCTACACCTTC.

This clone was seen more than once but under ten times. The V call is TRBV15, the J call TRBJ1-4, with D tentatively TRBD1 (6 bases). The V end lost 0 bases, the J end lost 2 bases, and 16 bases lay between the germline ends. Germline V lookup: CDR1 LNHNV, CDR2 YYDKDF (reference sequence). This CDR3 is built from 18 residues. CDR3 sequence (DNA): TGTGCCACCAGCAGAGATGGGGCAGGGGCGCGGACTAATGAAAAACTGTTTTTT. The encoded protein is CATSRDGAGARTNEKLFF.